The 18 T cell receptor beta chains below were found in one sample sequenced in a study of neurological immune-mediated disorders. TCRdb redid the calling of the 5' RACE reads with MiXCR, one entry per CDR3 protein. Of some 50,000 distinct CDR3 sequences in the sample, about 15% were seen once. The specimen sequenced was PBMCs. The receptor source for this set is a man aged 55 to 70 in good health.

In its sample, this clonotype was seen many times. The chain links TRBV7-2 to TRBJ2-7; D might be TRBD2 (5 bases). V was pared by 4 bases and J by 3 bases, with 16 bases between. Germline assignment: CDR1 SGHTA and CDR2 FQGNSA. CDR3 length: 15 amino acids. This chain's CDR3 is CASSSERYNNYEQYF. CDR3 DNA sequence: TGTGCCAGCAGCTCGGAGCGGTATAACAACTACGAGCAGTACTTC.

This clonotype occurred once. The chain employs TRBV10-3 and TRBJ2-5, with D possibly being TRBD1 or TRBD2 (5 bases each). The germline V gene has CDR1 ENHRY and CDR2 SYGVKD. Trimming removed 6 bases from V and 2 bases from J, with 10 bases in between. CDR3 size: 13 residues. CDR3 coding DNA: TGTGCCATCAGGGGACGGGTACAAGAGACCCAGTACTTC. Encoded protein: CAIRGRVQETQYF.

This clonotype was detected many times. The rearrangement uses TRBV7-2 and TRBJ1-2; 10 bases are a match to TRBD1. From germline, CDR1 is SGHTA and CDR2 FQGNSA. V shed 5 bases, J shed 7 bases, and the junction held 7 bases outside the gene matches. The CDR3 length is 14 residues. The CDR3 sequence is CASSPTGGRAGYTF. The DNA for the CDR3 is TGTGCCAGCAGCCCGACAGGGGGCCGGGCTGGCTACACCTTC.

There are many counts of this clonotype. The CDR3 nucleotides read TGTGCCAGCAGTTACTCATCCGGTTACAATGAGCAGTTCTTC. As protein: CASSYSSGYNEQFF. The V gene is TRBV6-5, the J gene TRBJ2-1; D unclear. The CDR3 is 14 residues long. The V gene's germline CDR1 is MNHEY and CDR2 SVGAGI. The ends were cut back, 0 bases at V and 4 bases at J, with 7 bases in the middle.

The V call is TRBV25-1, the J call TRBJ2-3, with D possibly TRBD1 on 6 matching bases. Germline-derived CDR1 and CDR2 are MGHDK and SYGVNS. V shed 1 base and J shed 3 bases, with 11 bases lying between them. This CDR3 has 15 residues. CDR3 amino acids: CASSESPTGTDTQYF. The CDR3 nucleotides read TGTGCCAGCAGTGAATCCCCCACAGGGACAGATACGCAGTATTTT.

For this clonotype: One end of the junction fails to match germline, which may point to a read error. This rearrangement joins TRBV28 to TRBJ1-5; D is unresolved. Per germline, CDR1 MDHEN and CDR2 SYDVKM. The CDR3 loop spans 14 amino acids. The CDR3 DNA reads TGTGTCAGCAGTTACCTCGTGGGAACTGAGCCCCAGCATTTT. Its protein is CVSSYLVGTEPQHF.

This clonotype was detected only a few times. The gene calls are TRBV5-1 and TRBJ2-7; TRBD1 agrees at 9 bases. Germline lookup yields CDR1 SGHRS and CDR2 YFSETQ. The CDR3 sequence is 15 residues long. Trimming took 4 bases from V and 0 from J; bases not matched to a gene: 5. The CDR3 is CASSTGTGSSYEQYF. CDR3 DNA sequence: TGCGCCAGCAGCACCGGGACAGGGAGCTCCTACGAGCAGTACTTC.

The chain carries TRBV3-1 and TRBJ1-1; no definite D call. V was shortened by 7 bases and J by 3 bases, with 15 bases between the two germline ends. This CDR3 comprises 14 residues. Germline V lookup: CDR1 LGHDT, CDR2 YNNKEL (reference sequence). The CDR3 nucleotides read TGTGCCAGCACCAACGCGGGCGGGGACACTGAAGCTTTCTTT. This encodes CASTNAGGDTEAFF. Full variable domain (rest looked up from reference TRBV3-1 and TRBJ1-1): DTAVSQTPKYLVTQMGNDKSIKCEQNLGHDTMYWYKQDSKKFLKIMFSYNNKELIINETVPNRFSPKSPDKAHLNLHINSLELGDSAVYFCASTNAGGDTEAFFGQGTRLTVV.

This clonotype was seen at least ten times. The chain uses TRBV12-3 or TRBV12-4 and TRBJ2-5; no reliable D call. CDR3 length: 14 amino acids. V lost 2 bases to trimming and J lost 7 bases, with 14 bases between them. CDR3 coding DNA: TGTGCCAGCAGTTTAATCGGCTCGGGCGGGACCCAGTACTTC. This gives the protein CASSLIGSGGTQYF.

This clonotype was detected ten times or more. The J gene is TRBJ2-7, the V gene TRBV5-1; perhaps TRBD2 as D (6 bases). The CDR3 extends over 14 amino acids. Trimming cost V 0 bases and J 2 bases, with 9 bases left between them. The germline V gene encodes CDR1 SGHRS and CDR2 YFSETQ. The CDR3 nucleotides read TGCGCCAGCAGCTTGGCGGGAGCCCCCTACGAGCAGTACTTC. This gives the protein CASSLAGAPYEQYF.

The chain has TRBV20-1 and TRBJ1-5; maybe TRBD1 (5 bases). The V gene's germline CDR1 is DFQATT and CDR2 SNEGSKA (reference sequence). This CDR3 spans 16 amino acids. Between the trimmed V and J ends, which lost 4 bases and 5 bases, there was a span of 21 bases. The CDR3 bases are TGCAGTGCTATAGTTCCCGGGACGGGGGTATATCAGCCCCAGCATTTT. Its translation: CSAIVPGTGVYQPQHF.

This clonotype was detected many times. The rearrangement uses TRBV5-1 and TRBJ2-7; 7 bases align to TRBD1. After removal of 4 bases from V and 1 base from J, the junction contained 5 bases not matched to a gene. Germline CDR1 reads SGHRS; CDR2 reads YFSETQ. CDR3 length: 14 residues. CDR3 DNA: TGCGCCAGCAGCAAGGACAGGCGGTCCTACGAGCAGTACTTC. Its translation: CASSKDRRSYEQYF.

This clonotype was recorded many times. The CDR3 DNA reads as TGCGCCAGCAGCTTTTATAGCGGGGAGCTGTTTTTT. The encoded protein is CASSFYSGELFF. This chain connects TRBV5-1 to TRBJ2-2, with D uncertain. The CDR3 has 12 residues. Trimming took off 2 bases at V and 7 bases at J, with 6 bases between the two ends. Per germline, CDR1 SGHRS and CDR2 YFSETQ.

This clonotype was observed many times. The V and J genes are TRBV4-2 and TRBJ2-5, with D unclear. This CDR3 has 15 amino acids. Germline values: CDR1 LGHNA, CDR2 YNFKEQ. V was shortened by 0 bases and J by 1 base, with 9 bases between the two germline ends. The CDR3 reads CASSQETHSQETQYF. CDR3 DNA: TGTGCCAGCAGCCAAGAAACCCACAGCCAAGAGACCCAGTACTTC.

This clonotype was seen at least ten times. V is TRBV15 and J is TRBJ2-6; D remains unclear. V lost 5 bases and J 0 bases, leaving 8 bases between the germline ends. The CDR3 totals 15 residues. Germline V gene lookup returns CDR1 LNHNV and CDR2 YYDKDF (reference sequence). CDR3 coding DNA: TGTGCCACCAGCCCCCGAAGCTCTGGGGCCAACGTCCTGACTTTC. Its protein is CATSPRSSGANVLTF.

This clonotype occurred many times. The chain employs TRBV10-3 and TRBJ2-1; the D gene could be TRBD1 or TRBD2 (5 bases each). The V gene's germline CDR1 is ENHRY and CDR2 SYGVKD. Trimming shortened V by 2 bases and J by 2 bases, and 16 bases separated the two germline ends. This CDR3 is 17 amino acids long. This CDR3 reads CAISENMRGLTYNEQFF. The CDR3 coding sequence is TGTGCCATCAGTGAGAATATGAGGGGTCTGACCTACAATGAGCAGTTCTTC.

This clonotype was detected ten times or more. This chain links TRBV20-1 with TRBJ1-5, with 7 bases lining up with TRBD1. Germline loops: CDR1 DFQATT, CDR2 SNEGSKA (reference sequence). V shed 6 bases, J shed 2 bases, and the junction held 4 bases outside the gene matches. The CDR3 is 13 residues long. The chain's CDR3 is CSAQGTGNQPQHF. The CDR3 DNA reads TGCAGTGCACAGGGGACAGGCAATCAGCCCCAGCATTTT.

This clonotype was seen at least ten times. The rearrangement uses TRBV29-1 and TRBJ2-2; the D gene is possibly TRBD2 (7 bases). V was trimmed by 7 bases and J by 7 bases, leaving 19 bases between them. CDR1 is SQVTM, CDR2 ANQGSEA, per germline. The CDR3 sequence is 14 residues long. CDR3 in amino acids: CSAKGGGSYGELFF. The CDR3, as DNA: TGCAGCGCCAAAGGGGGGGGTAGTTACGGGGAGCTGTTTTTT.